One sample yielded the 2 T cell receptor beta chains listed below, sequenced in a study of monozygotic twins with inflammatory bowel disease. From its re-call of the 5' RACE reads, TCRdb lists each CDR3 protein once, without DNA. The listing records 300,000 to 400,000 distinct CDR3 sequences. The specimen was blood. These receptors were collected from a human donor with ulcerative colitis or Crohn's disease, or a healthy co-twin of an affected twin (not recorded which).

J is TRBJ2-7 and V is TRBV7-8; TCRdb picks TRBD1, but there is no DNA to check that call. Germline lookup yields CDR1 SGHVS and CDR2 FQNEAQ. This CDR3 contains 15 residues. CDR3 in amino acids: CASSKTDRGTYEQYF.

V is TRBV5-1 and J is TRBJ2-3; the D call from TCRdb, TRBD1, cannot be confirmed without DNA. This CDR3 comprises 15 residues. The germline V gene encodes CDR1 SGHRS and CDR2 YFSETQ. The CDR3 spells CASSSGLPGADTQYF.